This TCR beta chain emerged from a study of blood T cell repertoires in COVID-19. This CDR3 spans 15 amino acids. The germline V and J ends were trimmed by 6 bases and 2 bases, with 11 bases remaining between them. Germline values: CDR1 MNHEY, CDR2 SVGEGT. The repertoire was sequenced with immunoSEQ multiplex PCR; TCRdb's copy has only in-frame clones and lacks some. The table lists roughly 570,000 clones, roughly 91% of them singletons. The TCR was taken from a woman aged 45-60 years with COVID-19, enrolled during active disease. The chain combines TRBV6-2 or TRBV6-3 with TRBJ1-6; D is unresolved. The sequencing sample was made of peripheral blood. CDR3 bases: TGTGCCAGCAGCCCCAGAACCCCCTATAATTCACCCCTCCACTTT. Protein: CASSPRTPYNSPLHF.